This TCR beta chain came from a study of beta chain features in type 1 diabetes. Study-level results: Type 1 diabetes patients had moderately but significantly shorter TCRB CDR3s in all four CD4+ subsets. Overrepresentation of cells with high TCR expression could result from cDNA sequencing. Patients' naive, central memory and Treg TCRB repertoires seemed closer to one another than those of healthy donors.

From germline, CDR1 is LGHNT and CDR2 FRNRAP. With 5 bases clipped from V and 4 bases from J, the junction kept 4 bases outside the gene matches. The CDR3 has 14 residues. The study reverse transcribed the entire isolated RNA, so it sequenced expressed TCRB transcripts. Generated by immunoSEQ multiplex PCR, the TCRdb table keeps only in-frame clones and is missing some. Among about 360,000 clones listed, roughly 12% were seen once. A CD45RO/CCR7/CD25/CD127/CD95/CD27 panel sorted naive, central memory, regulatory and stem cell-like memory CD4+ cells. As to this clone: The antigen remains unidentified.

The origin of this receptor is a woman aged 18-29 years with type 1 diabetes. The chain recombines TRBV12-5 with TRBJ2-2; TRBD1 agrees at 7 bases. The sequencing input was naive CD4+ T cells from blood. CDR3 DNA: TGTGCTAGTGGTCAGGGACAGCCCACCGGGGAGCTGTTTTTT. Protein product: CASGQGQPTGELFF.